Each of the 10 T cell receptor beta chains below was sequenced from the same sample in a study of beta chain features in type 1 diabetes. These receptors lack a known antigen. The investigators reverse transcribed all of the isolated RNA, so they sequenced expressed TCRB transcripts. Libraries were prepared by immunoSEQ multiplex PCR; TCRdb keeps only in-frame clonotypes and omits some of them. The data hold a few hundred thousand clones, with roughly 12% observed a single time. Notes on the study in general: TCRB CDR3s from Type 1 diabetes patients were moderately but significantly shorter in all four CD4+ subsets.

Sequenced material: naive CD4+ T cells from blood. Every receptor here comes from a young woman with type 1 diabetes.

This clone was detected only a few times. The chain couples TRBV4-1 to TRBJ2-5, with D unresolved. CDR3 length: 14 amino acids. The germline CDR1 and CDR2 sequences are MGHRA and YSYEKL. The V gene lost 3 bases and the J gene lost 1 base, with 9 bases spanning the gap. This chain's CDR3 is CASSQAPFQETQYF. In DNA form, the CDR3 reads TGCGCCAGCAGCCAGGCTCCCTTCCAAGAGACCCAGTACTTC.

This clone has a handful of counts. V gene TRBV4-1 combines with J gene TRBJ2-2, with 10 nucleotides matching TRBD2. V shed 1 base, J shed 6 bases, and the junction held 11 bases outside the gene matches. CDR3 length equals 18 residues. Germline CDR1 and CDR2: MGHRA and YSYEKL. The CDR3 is CASSQVPPKREGAGELFF. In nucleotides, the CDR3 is TGCGCCAGCAGCCAAGTTCCTCCCAAGCGGGAGGGGGCCGGGGAGCTGTTTTTT.

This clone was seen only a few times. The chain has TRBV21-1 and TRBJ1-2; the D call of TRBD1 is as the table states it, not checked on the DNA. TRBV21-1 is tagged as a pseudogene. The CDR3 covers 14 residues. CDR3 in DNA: TGTGCCAGCAGCAATGGCGAGGGACAGGGCGGCTACACCTTC. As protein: CASSNGEGQGGYTF.

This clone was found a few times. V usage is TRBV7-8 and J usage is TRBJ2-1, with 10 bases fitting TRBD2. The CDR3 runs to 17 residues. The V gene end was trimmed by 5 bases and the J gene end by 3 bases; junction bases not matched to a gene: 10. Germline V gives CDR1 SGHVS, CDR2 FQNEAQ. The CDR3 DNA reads TGTGCCAGCAGCCCCCGGACTAGCGGCGCCTTCTACAATGAGCAGTTCTTC. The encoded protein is CASSPRTSGAFYNEQFF.

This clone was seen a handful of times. The CDR3 sequence is CAWSSGRVPGNEQFF. The CDR3, as DNA: TGTGCCTGGAGTAGCGGGAGGGTGCCTGGGAATGAGCAGTTCTTC. The chain carries TRBV30 and TRBJ2-1; 10 bases line up with TRBD2. Looked up from germline, CDR1 is GTSNPN and CDR2 is SVGIG (reference sequence). This CDR3 comprises 15 residues. V was pared by 2 bases and J by 7 bases, with 8 bases of the junction left unmatched.

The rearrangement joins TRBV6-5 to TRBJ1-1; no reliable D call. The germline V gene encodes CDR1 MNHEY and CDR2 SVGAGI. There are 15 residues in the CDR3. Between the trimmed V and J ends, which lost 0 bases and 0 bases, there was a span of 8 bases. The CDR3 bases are TGTGCCAGCAGTTACTCTGCCACACTGAACACTGAAGCTTTCTTT. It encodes CASSYSATLNTEAFF.

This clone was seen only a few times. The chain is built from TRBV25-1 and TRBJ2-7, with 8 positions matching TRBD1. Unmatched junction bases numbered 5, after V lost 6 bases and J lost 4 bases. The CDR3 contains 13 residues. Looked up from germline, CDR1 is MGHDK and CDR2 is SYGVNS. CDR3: CASSDRGRYEQYF. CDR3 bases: TGTGCCAGCAGCGACAGGGGTCGATACGAGCAGTACTTC.

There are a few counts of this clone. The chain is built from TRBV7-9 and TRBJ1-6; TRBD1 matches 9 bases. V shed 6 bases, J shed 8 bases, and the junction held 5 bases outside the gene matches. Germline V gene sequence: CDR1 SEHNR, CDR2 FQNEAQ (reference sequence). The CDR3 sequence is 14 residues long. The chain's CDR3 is CASRRTGEHSPLHF. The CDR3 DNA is TGTGCCAGCAGACGGACAGGGGAACATTCACCCCTCCACTTT.

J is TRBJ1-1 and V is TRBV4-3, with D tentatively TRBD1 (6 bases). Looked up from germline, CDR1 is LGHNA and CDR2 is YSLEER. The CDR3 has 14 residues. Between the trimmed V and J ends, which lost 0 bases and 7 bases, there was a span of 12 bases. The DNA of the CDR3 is TGCGCCAGCAGCCAAGAGACAGGTACCTTTGAAGCTTTCTTT. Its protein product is CASSQETGTFEAFF.

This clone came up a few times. The CDR3 region is CSVERRTGNTIYF. DNA of the CDR3: TGCAGCGTTGAGAGGCGAACTGGAAACACCATATATTTT. The V call is TRBV29-1, the J call TRBJ1-3, with D hard to call. V lost 3 bases, J lost 2 bases, and 8 bases lay in between. The germline V gene encodes CDR1 SQVTM and CDR2 ANQGSEA. The CDR3 has 13 residues.